This T cell receptor beta chain was sequenced for a study of blood T cell repertoires in COVID-19. This CDR3 has 13 amino acids. The ends lost 5 bases at V and 18 bases at J; junction bases unmatched: 11. Germline V gene lookup returns CDR1 SEHNR and CDR2 FQNEAQ (reference sequence). The assay was immunoSEQ multiplex PCR, and TCRdb's table has in-frame clones only and misses some. The repertoire holds about 160,000 clones, approximately 85% seen once, with about 7.8% in the top ten. This clone was detected a few times. The chain employs TRBV7-9 and TRBJ1-6, with TRBD1 identical over 9 bases. This TCR came from a woman aged 60-75 years with COVID-19, enrolled during active disease. The source material was peripheral blood. The DNA of the CDR3 is TGTGCCAGCAGCCAGGACAGGGGCCCCGTTTACCACTTT. As protein: CASSQDRGPVYHF.